One sample yielded the 17 T cell receptor beta chains listed below, sequenced in a study of shared clonotypes between healthy human individuals. Clones were read by immunoSEQ multiplex PCR, and TCRdb kept only the in-frame ones, dropping some. The sample carries roughly 1.4 million clones, 98% to 99% recorded once. Sequencing input: naive CD4+ T cells sorted from blood. Subset denoted: CD45RA+ positively selected. These TCRs come from a man aged 25-45 years in good health.

The gene calls are TRBV28 and TRBJ2-3, with 9 bases matching TRBD1. CDR1 is MDHEN and CDR2 is SYDVKM in the germline V gene. The CDR3 runs 15 residues. V trimming: 6 bases; J trimming: 4 bases; junction bases outside the gene matches: 8. CDR3: CASRPGTGSPDTQYF. The CDR3 coding sequence is TGTGCCAGCAGACCCGGGACAGGGAGTCCAGATACGCAGTATTTT.

This clone has only one observation. The genes are TRBV7-6 and TRBJ2-1, with D hard to call. Trimming shortened V by 5 bases and J by 7 bases, and 15 bases separated the two germline ends. The CDR3 is 14 residues long. CDR1 SGHVS and CDR2 FNYEAQ come from the germline V gene. Written as DNA, the CDR3 is TGTGCCAGCAGCCTTTCCGAAATCAGTAATGAGCAGTTCTTC. Amino acid sequence: CASSLSEISNEQFF.

The chain has TRBV19 and TRBJ2-3; 7 bases align to TRBD1. The J segment lost 0 bases and the V segment lost 3 bases, leaving 12 bases of the junction unmatched. This CDR3 has 18 amino acids. Germline values: CDR1 LNHDA, CDR2 SQIVND (reference sequence). The CDR3 DNA reads TGTGCCAGTAGTATCGCATCCACCGGGACAGCTAGCACAGATACGCAGTATTTT. It codes for CASSIASTGTASTDTQYF. Full variable domain (remainder filled in from reference TRBV19 and TRBJ2-3): DGGITQSPKYLFRKEGQNVTLSCEQNLNHDAMYWYRQDPGQGLRLIYYSQIVNDFQKGDIAEGYSVSREKKESFPLTVTSAQKNPTAFYLCASSIASTGTASTDTQYFGPGTRLTVL.

V gene TRBV15 combines with J gene TRBJ2-2; the D is unclear. Germline V CDR1 and CDR2: LNHNV, YYDKDF (reference sequence). Between the trimmed V and J ends, which lost 8 bases and 4 bases, there was a span of 17 bases. The CDR3 covers 15 residues. The CDR3 here is CATSAEMASTGELFF. CDR3 sequence (DNA): TGTGCCACCTCCGCAGAGATGGCGAGCACCGGGGAGCTGTTTTTT. The full variable domain, in which reference TRBV15 and TRBJ2-2 provide the parts outside the CDR3, is DAMVIQNPRYQVTQFGKPVTLSCSQTLNHNVMYWYQQKSSQAPKLLFHYYDKDFNNEADTPDNFQSRRPNTSFCFLDIRSPGLGDTAMYLCATSAEMASTGELFFGEGSRLTVL.

The chain is built from TRBV29-1 and TRBJ1-2, with D uncertain. V lost 7 bases and J 7 bases, leaving 13 bases between the germline ends. This CDR3 spans 11 amino acids. The germline CDR1 and CDR2 sequences are SQVTM and ANQGSEA. CDR3 region: CSGRNDGGYTF. The CDR3, as DNA: TGCAGCGGTCGTAATGATGGTGGCTACACCTTC.

The genes are TRBV5-6 and TRBJ2-3; 9 bases line up with TRBD2. V gave up 4 bases and J gave up 2 bases; unmatched junction bases: 11. Germline V lookup: CDR1 SGHDT, CDR2 YYEEEE. This CDR3 is 17 amino acids long. The CDR3 region is CASSPRVLAGITDTQYF. CDR3 coding DNA: TGTGCCAGCAGCCCTAGAGTACTAGCGGGTATCACAGATACGCAGTATTTT.

This rearrangement joins TRBV11-2 to TRBJ1-4; TRBD1 aligns across 7 bases. J gave up 3 bases and V 4 bases, and 5 bases lay outside the gene matches. Germline V CDR1 and CDR2: SGHAT, FQNNGV. The CDR3 sequence is 15 residues long. Here the CDR3 DNA reads TGTGCCAGCAGCTCTCACAGGGGCTCTAATGAAAAACTGTTTTTT. Amino acids: CASSSHRGSNEKLFF.

V gene TRBV6-4 combines with J gene TRBJ2-1; D could derive from TRBD1 or TRBD2 (5 bases each). Deletions cut 9 bases from V and 7 bases from J, with 19 bases between. The CDR3 has 14 amino acids. Germline-derived CDR1 and CDR2 are MRHNA and SNTAGT. CDR3 protein: CARGREGIWNEQFF. In nucleotides, the CDR3 is TGTGCCAGGGGTCGAGAGGGGATTTGGAATGAGCAGTTCTTC.

The chain is built from TRBV5-1 and TRBJ2-5; D is unresolved. V gave up 2 bases and J gave up 3 bases, with 8 bases separating them. The CDR3 sequence is 13 residues long. Germline V CDR1 and CDR2: SGHRS, YFSETQ. CDR3 sequence: CASSFNSKETQYF. The CDR3 nucleotides read TGCGCCAGCAGCTTCAACAGTAAAGAGACCCAGTACTTC.

The chain joins TRBV5-4 to TRBJ2-7, with D perhaps assigned TRBD1 or TRBD2 (5 bases each). Germline V CDR1 and CDR2: SGHNT, YYREEE (reference sequence). The V gene lost 4 bases and the J gene lost 2 bases, with 16 bases spanning the gap. The CDR3 covers 15 residues. The chain's CDR3 is CASSQSGTPAYEQYF. CDR3 nucleotides: TGTGCCAGCAGCCAATCCGGGACGCCAGCCTACGAGCAGTACTTC. The whole variable domain, filled in from reference TRBV5-4 and TRBJ2-7, reads ETGVTQSPTHLIKTRGQQVTLRCSSQSGHNTVSWYQQALGQGPQFIFQYYREEENGRGNFPPRFSGLQFPNYSSELNVNALELDDSALYLCASSQSGTPAYEQYFGPGTRLTVT.

The chain uses TRBV6-5 and TRBJ2-2; D is unclear. Trimming left V 2 bases short and J 0 bases short, with 7 bases between. The CDR3 spans 15 residues. Germline CDR1 MNHEY, CDR2 SVGAGI. Here the CDR3 reads CASSYSRANTGELFF. As DNA, the CDR3 is TGTGCCAGCAGTTACAGCAGAGCGAACACCGGGGAGCTGTTTTTT.

This chain links TRBV2 with TRBJ1-2; TRBD1 is a possible D gene (6 bases). V shed 6 bases and J shed 6 bases, with 17 bases lying between them. The CDR3 sequence is 14 residues long. The germline CDR1 and CDR2 sequences are SNHLY and FYNNEI. The chain's CDR3 is CASREDSILHGYTF. CDR3 coding DNA: TGTGCCAGCAGAGAGGACAGTATCCTCCATGGCTACACCTTC.

This chain links TRBV28 with TRBJ1-5; D not resolved. Germline-derived CDR1 and CDR2 are MDHEN and SYDVKM. The ends were cut back, 4 bases at V and 5 bases at J, with 9 bases in the middle. CDR3 size: 13 residues. CDR3 residues: CASSSTDHQPQHF. CDR3 nucleotides: TGTGCCAGCAGTTCTACCGATCATCAGCCCCAGCATTTT.

V usage is TRBV29-1 and J usage is TRBJ2-3; 9 bases are shared with TRBD2. The V gene end was trimmed by 6 bases and the J gene end by 6 bases; junction bases not matched to a gene: 7. The CDR3 consists of 13 residues. Germline assignment: CDR1 SQVTM and CDR2 ANQGSEA. The CDR3 is CSVEASGTDTQYF. DNA of the CDR3: TGCAGCGTCGAGGCTAGCGGGACGGATACGCAGTATTTT.

The chain has TRBV18 and TRBJ2-1; 13 nucleotides line up with TRBD2. This CDR3 comprises 19 residues. Trimming took 0 bases from V and 0 from J; bases not matched to a gene: 5. Looked up from germline, CDR1 is KGHSH and CDR2 is LQKENI. The CDR3 nucleotides are TGTGCCAGCTCACCACCGGGACTAGCGGGACTAAGCTCCTACAATGAGCAGTTCTTC. Translated, it gives CASSPPGLAGLSSYNEQFF.

The rearrangement links TRBV7-9 to TRBJ2-5; a weak D match, TRBD1 (5 bases). CDR1 and CDR2 (germline): SEHNR, FQNEAQ (reference sequence). This CDR3 comprises 13 residues. V shed 2 bases and J shed 5 bases, with 9 bases lying between them. Here the CDR3 DNA reads TGTGCCAGCAGCTTAATGTACAGGGAGACCCAGTACTTC. This translates into CASSLMYRETQYF.

Of note for this clone: In the same sample, other DNA sequences code for this CDR3. The gene calls are TRBV27 and TRBJ1-2, with unresolved D. With 3 bases removed from V and 2 bases from J, the gap between germline ends came to 7 bases. The CDR3 covers 13 residues. Germline CDR1 and CDR2: MNHEY and SMNVEV (reference sequence). The CDR3 DNA reads as TGTGCCAGCAGTTTCAGGCAGAACTATGGCTACACCTTC. It specifies CASSFRQNYGYTF.